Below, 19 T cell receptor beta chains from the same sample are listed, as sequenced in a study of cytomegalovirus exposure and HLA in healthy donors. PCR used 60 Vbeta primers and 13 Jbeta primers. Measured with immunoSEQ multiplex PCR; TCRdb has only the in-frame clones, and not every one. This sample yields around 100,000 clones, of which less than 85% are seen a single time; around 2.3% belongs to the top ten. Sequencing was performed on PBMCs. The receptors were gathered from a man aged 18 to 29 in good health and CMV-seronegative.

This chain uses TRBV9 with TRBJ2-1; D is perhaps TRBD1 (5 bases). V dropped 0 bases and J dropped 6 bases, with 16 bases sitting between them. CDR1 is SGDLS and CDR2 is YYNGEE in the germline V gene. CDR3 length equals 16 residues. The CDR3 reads CASSVDWAGNLNEQFF. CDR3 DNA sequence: TGTGCCAGCAGCGTAGACTGGGCAGGGAATCTCAATGAGCAGTTCTTC. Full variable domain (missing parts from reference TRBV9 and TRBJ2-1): DSGVTQTPKHLITATGQRVTLRCSPRSGDLSVYWYQQSLDQGLQFLIQYYNGEERAKGNILERFSAQQFPDLHSELNLSSLELGDSALYFCASSVDWAGNLNEQFFGPGTRLTVL.

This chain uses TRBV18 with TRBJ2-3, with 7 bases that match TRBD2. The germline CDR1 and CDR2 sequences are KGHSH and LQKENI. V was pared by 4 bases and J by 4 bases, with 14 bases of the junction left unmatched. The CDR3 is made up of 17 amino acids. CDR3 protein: CASSREAAGVLPDTQYF. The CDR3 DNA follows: TGTGCCAGCTCACGAGAGGCGGCGGGAGTCTTGCCAGATACGCAGTATTTT.

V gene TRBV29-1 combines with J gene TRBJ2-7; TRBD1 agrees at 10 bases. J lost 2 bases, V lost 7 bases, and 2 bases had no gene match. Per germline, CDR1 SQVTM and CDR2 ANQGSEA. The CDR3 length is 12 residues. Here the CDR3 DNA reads TGCAGCGGGGGGACAGGGGCCTACGAGCAGTACTTC. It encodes CSGGTGAYEQYF.

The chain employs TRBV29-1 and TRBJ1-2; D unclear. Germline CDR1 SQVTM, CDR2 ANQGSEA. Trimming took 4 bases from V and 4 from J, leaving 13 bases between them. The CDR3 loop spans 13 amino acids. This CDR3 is CSVAGPLGYGYTF. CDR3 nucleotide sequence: TGCAGCGTTGCGGGTCCCCTCGGCTATGGCTACACCTTC.

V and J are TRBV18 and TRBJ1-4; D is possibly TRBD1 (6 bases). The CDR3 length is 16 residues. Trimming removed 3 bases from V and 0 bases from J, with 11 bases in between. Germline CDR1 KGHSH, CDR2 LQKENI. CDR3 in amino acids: CASSPRDIATNEKLFF. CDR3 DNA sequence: TGTGCCAGCTCACCGAGGGACATTGCAACTAATGAAAAACTGTTTTTT. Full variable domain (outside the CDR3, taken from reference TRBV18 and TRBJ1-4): NAGVMQNPRHLVRRRGQEARLRCSPMKGHSHVYWYRQLPEEGLKFMVYLQKENIIDESGMPKERFSAEFPKEGPSILRIQQVVRGDSAAYFCASSPRDIATNEKLFFGSGTQLSVL.

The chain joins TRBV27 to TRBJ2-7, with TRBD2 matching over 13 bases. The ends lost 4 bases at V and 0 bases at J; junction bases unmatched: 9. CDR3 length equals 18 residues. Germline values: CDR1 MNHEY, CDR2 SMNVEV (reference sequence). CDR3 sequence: CASSYWTSGRRGSYEQYF. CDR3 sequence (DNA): TGTGCCAGCAGTTATTGGACTAGCGGGAGAAGGGGCTCCTACGAGCAGTACTTC.

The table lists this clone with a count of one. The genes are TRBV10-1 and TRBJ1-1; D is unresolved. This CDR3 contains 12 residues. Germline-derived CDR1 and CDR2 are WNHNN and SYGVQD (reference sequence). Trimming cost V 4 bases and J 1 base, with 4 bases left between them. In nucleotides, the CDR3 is TGCGCCAGCAGTGCGGGGAACACTGAAGCTTTCTTT. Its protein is CASSAGNTEAFF.

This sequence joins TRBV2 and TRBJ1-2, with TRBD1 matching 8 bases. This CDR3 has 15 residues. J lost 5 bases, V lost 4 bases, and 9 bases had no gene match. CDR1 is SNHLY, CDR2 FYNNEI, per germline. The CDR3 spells CASSGRNQGAYGYTF. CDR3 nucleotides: TGTGCCAGCAGTGGCCGCAACCAGGGGGCGTATGGCTACACCTTC.

CDR3 DNA sequence: TGTGCCTGGTCCCTCAGAAAAAACATTCAGTACTTC. This gives the protein CAWSLRKNIQYF. The chain carries TRBV30 and TRBJ2-4; no clear D. The CDR3 has 12 amino acids. The germline V and J ends were trimmed by 5 bases and 4 bases, with 9 bases remaining between them. The germline V gene encodes CDR1 GTSNPN and CDR2 SVGIG (reference sequence). Supplemented by reference TRBV30 and TRBJ2-4, the full variable domain reads SQTIHQWPATLVQPVGSPLSLECTVEGTSNPNLYWYRQAAGRGLQLLFYSVGIGQISSEVPQNLSASRPQDRQFILSSKKLLLSDSGFYLCAWSLRKNIQYFGAGTRLSVL.

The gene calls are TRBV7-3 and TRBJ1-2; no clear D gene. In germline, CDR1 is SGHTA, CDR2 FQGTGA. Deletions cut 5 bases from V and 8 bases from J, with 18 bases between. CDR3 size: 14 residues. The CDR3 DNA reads TGTGCCAGCAGCGCGACGGGTTCCGTTTGGGGCTACACCTTC. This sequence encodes CASSATGSVWGYTF.

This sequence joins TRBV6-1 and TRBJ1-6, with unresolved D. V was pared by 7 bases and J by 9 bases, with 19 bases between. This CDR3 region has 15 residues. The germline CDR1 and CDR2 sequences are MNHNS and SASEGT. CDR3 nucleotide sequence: TGTGCCAGCAACCCAACCCCCACAGTCGGTTCACCCCTCCACTTT. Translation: CASNPTPTVGSPLHF.

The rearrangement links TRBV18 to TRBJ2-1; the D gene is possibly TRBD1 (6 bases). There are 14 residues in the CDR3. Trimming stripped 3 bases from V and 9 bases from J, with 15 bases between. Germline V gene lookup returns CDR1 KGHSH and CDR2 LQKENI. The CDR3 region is CASSPSKQGGEQFF. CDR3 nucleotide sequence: TGTGCCAGCTCACCCTCTAAACAGGGCGGTGAGCAGTTCTTC.

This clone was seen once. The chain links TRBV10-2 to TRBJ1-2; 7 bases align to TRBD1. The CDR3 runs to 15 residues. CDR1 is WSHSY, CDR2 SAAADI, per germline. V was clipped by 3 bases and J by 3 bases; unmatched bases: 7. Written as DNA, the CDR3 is TGCGCCAGCAGTGATCCCCAGGGGGGCGACTATGGCTACACCTTC. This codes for CASSDPQGGDYGYTF.

The CDR3 region is CASNDLAGVTGELFF. Written as DNA, the CDR3 is TGTGCCAGCAACGACCTAGCGGGAGTCACCGGGGAGCTGTTTTTT. This chain uses TRBV6-1 with TRBJ2-2; 10 bases fit TRBD2. The germline V gene encodes CDR1 MNHNS and CDR2 SASEGT. The CDR3 covers 15 residues. The V segment lost 7 bases and the J segment 4 bases; nucleotides outside the gene matches: 6.

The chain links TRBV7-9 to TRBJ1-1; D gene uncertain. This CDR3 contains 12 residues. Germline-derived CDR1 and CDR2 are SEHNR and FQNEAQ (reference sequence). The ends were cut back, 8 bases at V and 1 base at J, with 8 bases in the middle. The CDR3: CASGRGNTEAFF. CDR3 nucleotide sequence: TGTGCCAGCGGACGGGGGAACACTGAAGCTTTCTTT.

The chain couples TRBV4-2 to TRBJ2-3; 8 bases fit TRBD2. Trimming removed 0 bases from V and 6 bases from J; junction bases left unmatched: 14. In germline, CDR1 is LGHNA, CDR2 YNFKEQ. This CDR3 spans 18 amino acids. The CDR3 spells CASSQDRVREDAWDTQYF. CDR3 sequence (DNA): TGTGCCAGCAGCCAAGATCGGGTGCGGGAGGATGCGTGGGATACGCAGTATTTT.

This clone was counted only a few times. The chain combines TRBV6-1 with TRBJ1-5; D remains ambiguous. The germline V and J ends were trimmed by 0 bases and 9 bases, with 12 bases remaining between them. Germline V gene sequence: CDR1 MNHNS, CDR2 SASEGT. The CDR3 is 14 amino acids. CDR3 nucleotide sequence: TGTGCCAGCAGTGAAGCTGCGGGAATGGGGCCCCAGCATTTT. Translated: CASSEAAGMGPQHF.

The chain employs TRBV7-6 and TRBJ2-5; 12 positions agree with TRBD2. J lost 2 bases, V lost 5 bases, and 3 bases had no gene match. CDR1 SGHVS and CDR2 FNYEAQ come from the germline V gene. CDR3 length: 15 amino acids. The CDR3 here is CASSPLAGGQETQYF. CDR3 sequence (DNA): TGTGCCAGCAGCCCTCTAGCGGGAGGGCAAGAGACCCAGTACTTC.

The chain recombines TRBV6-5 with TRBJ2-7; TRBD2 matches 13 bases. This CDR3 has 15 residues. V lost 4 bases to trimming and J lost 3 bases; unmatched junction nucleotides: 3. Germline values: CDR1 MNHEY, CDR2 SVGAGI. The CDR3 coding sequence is TGTGCCAGCAGTTTCAGGACTAGCGGGAGCTACGAGCAGTACTTC. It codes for CASSFRTSGSYEQYF.